This record concerns one T cell receptor beta chain sequence. Its cognate antigen is unknown. The sample comes from a study of blood T cells in healthy people across ages. Overall study findings and caveats: It was found that TCR beta diversity correlated strongly with the percentage of naive T cells.

Germline lookup yields CDR1 LGHNA and CDR2 YSLEER. The CDR3 spans 14 residues. Trimming removed 0 bases at V and 10 bases at J, with 13 bases between. A second PCR of about 7 to 12 cycles used a sample-barcoded 5' primer and a J-beta primer mix. TCRdb called the 5' RACE reads again in MiXCR, with one record for every CDR3 protein. The sample carries around 1.7 million distinct CDR3 sequences, under 30% recorded once. The origin of this receptor is a woman aged 25-40 years in good health. The sequenced material came from blood. This chain links TRBV4-3 with TRBJ2-1; D may match TRBD1 or TRBD2 (5 bases each). CDR3 protein: CASSQESGAGEQFF. DNA of the CDR3: TGCGCCAGCAGCCAAGAGTCCGGGGCGGGCGAGCAGTTCTTC.